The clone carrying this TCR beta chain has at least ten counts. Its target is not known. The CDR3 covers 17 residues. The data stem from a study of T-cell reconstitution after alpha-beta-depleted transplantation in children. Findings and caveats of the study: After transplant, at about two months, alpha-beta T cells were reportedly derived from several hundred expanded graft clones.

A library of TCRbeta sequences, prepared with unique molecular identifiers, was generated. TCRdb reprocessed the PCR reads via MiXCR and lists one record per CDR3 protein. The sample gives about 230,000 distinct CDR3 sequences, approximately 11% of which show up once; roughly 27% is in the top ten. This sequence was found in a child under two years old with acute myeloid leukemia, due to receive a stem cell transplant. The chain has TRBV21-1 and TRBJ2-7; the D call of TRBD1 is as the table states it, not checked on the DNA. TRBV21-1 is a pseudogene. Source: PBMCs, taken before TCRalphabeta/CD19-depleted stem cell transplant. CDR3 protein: CASSKGRRGSSDYEQYF. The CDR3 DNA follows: TGTGCCAGCAGCAAAGGTCGGCGGGGGAGCAGTGACTACGAGCAGTACTTC.